Included here is one T cell receptor (beta chain) sequence, with context. Its specificity is unknown. The junction departs from the called germline gene at one end, perhaps through a read error. The table came from immunoSEQ multiplex PCR; TCRdb's copy has only in-frame clones and leaves some out. The profile shows 81,000 or so clones, 70% to 85% of them singletons. Each patient with chemo-refractory metastatic non-small-cell lung cancer was treated with focal radiation plus CTLA-4 blockade using ipilimumab. This CDR3 has 11 amino acids. Germline V gene lookup returns CDR1 SGHTS and CDR2 YDEGEE. The sample belongs to a study of radiotherapy plus CTLA-4 blockade in lung cancer. Looking at the study overall: Objective responses were seen in 15% to 20% of patients, disease control in about 33%.

Overall study results and limits: It was early blood T cell clone dynamics, with interferon-beta, that reportedly best predicted response.

Specimen: peripheral blood, collected from a patient treated with radiotherapy plus ipilimumab. The clonotype originates from a human donor with non-small cell lung cancer who had stable disease on radiotherapy plus ipilimumab. The chain combines TRBV5-8 with TRBJ2-2, with D possibly matching TRBD2 (5 bases). The CDR3 region is CASSVTSSPHF. As DNA, the CDR3 is TGTGCCAGCAGTGTCACTAGTTCCCCCCATTTT.